One and the same sample provided the 11 T cell receptor beta chains below, sequenced in a study of shared clonotypes between healthy human individuals. Naive CD8 cells lacked CD45RO, underwent positive selection for CCR7 and left out terminally differentiated effector memory CD45RA+ cells. The method was immunoSEQ multiplex PCR; TCRdb's version includes in-frame clones alone and lacks a portion of them. Here the sample spans some 2 million clones, about 95% being singletons. The sample taken for sequencing was naive CD8+ T cells sorted from blood. The receptor set was obtained from a young man in good health.

The chain uses TRBV9 and TRBJ1-4; D is unclear. The CDR3 runs to 14 residues. The V end lost 0 bases, the J end lost 6 bases, and 9 bases lay between the germline ends. Germline CDR1 is SGDLS and CDR2 is YYNGEE. CDR3 amino acids: CASSVDSGYEKLFF. The CDR3 DNA reads as TGTGCCAGCAGCGTAGATTCAGGCTATGAAAAACTGTTTTTT.

This CDR3 is CASSLFKAYEQYF. The CDR3 bases are TGTGCCAGCAGTTTATTTAAAGCCTACGAGCAGTACTTC. The chain carries TRBV27 and TRBJ2-7, with D unresolved. Between the trimmed V and J ends, which lost 1 base and 2 bases, there was a span of 6 bases. The CDR3 covers 13 residues. Germline V gene lookup returns CDR1 MNHEY and CDR2 SMNVEV (reference sequence).

V usage is TRBV9 and J usage is TRBJ1-2; 12 bases are shared with TRBD1. The CDR3 extends over 21 amino acids. The ends lost 3 bases at V and 4 bases at J; junction bases unmatched: 22. From germline, CDR1 is SGDLS and CDR2 YYNGEE. DNA for the CDR3: TGTGCCAGCAGCGGACTCCGGGACAGGGGGCGCGGATCCGCCCTGTCCTATGGCTACACCTTC. It translates to CASSGLRDRGRGSALSYGYTF.

This chain links TRBV7-6 with TRBJ1-4; no clear D. The CDR3 has 15 residues. Trimming removed 5 bases at V and 7 bases at J, with 17 bases between. CDR1 is SGHVS, CDR2 FNYEAQ, per germline. The CDR3 reads CASSPWGGESEKLFF. The CDR3 bases are TGTGCCAGCAGCCCCTGGGGTGGGGAAAGTGAAAAACTGTTTTTT.

The genes are TRBV10-3 and TRBJ2-7; D possibly uses TRBD1 or TRBD2 (5 bases each). This CDR3 has 12 amino acids. V lost 10 bases and J lost 1, with 11 bases in between. Germline V gene lookup returns CDR1 ENHRY and CDR2 SYGVKD. In nucleotides, the CDR3 is TGTGCCAGTTGGGACGGGTCCTACGAGCAGTACTTC. Encoded protein: CASWDGSYEQYF.

This clone was detected once. V usage is TRBV13 and J usage is TRBJ2-3, with D unclear. The germline V gene has CDR1 PRHDT and CDR2 FYEKMQ (reference sequence). The CDR3 loop spans 14 amino acids. Trimming took off 5 bases at V and 1 base at J, with 10 bases between the two ends. The DNA of the CDR3 is TGTGCCAGCAGCCCCGGTGGAGGCACAGATACGCAGTATTTT. This sequence encodes CASSPGGGTDTQYF.

The chain joins TRBV4-3 to TRBJ2-1, with 7 bases that match TRBD1. The CDR3 length is 19 residues. The V gene's germline CDR1 is LGHNA and CDR2 YSLEER. Losses at the gene ends were 3 bases for V and 0 bases for J; bases not matched to a gene: 14. In DNA, the CDR3 is TGCGCCAGCAGCCACGGGACAGAGGGTCTCGGCAGCTCCTACAATGAGCAGTTCTTC. Residues: CASSHGTEGLGSSYNEQFF.

The rearrangement joins TRBV7-9 to TRBJ2-2, with 9 bases lining up with TRBD1. V was pared by 5 bases and J by 10 bases, with 8 bases of the junction left unmatched. This CDR3 contains 14 residues. CDR1 is SEHNR and CDR2 is FQNEAQ in the germline V gene (reference sequence). The chain's CDR3 is CASSPKQGALELFF. CDR3 sequence (DNA): TGTGCCAGCAGCCCTAAACAGGGGGCGTTGGAGCTGTTTTTT. The full variable domain, in which reference TRBV7-9 and TRBJ2-2 provide the parts outside the CDR3, is DTGVSQNPRHKITKRGQNVTFRCDPISEHNRLYWYRQTLGQGPEFLTYFQNEAQLEKSRLLSDRFSAERPKGSFSTLEIQRTEQGDSAMYLCASSPKQGALELFFGEGSRLTVL.

The rearrangement uses TRBV25-1 and TRBJ2-3; unclear D gene. Germline CDR1 reads MGHDK; CDR2 reads SYGVNS. The CDR3 loop spans 12 amino acids. V was pared by 8 bases and J by 4 bases, with 10 bases between. The CDR3 sequence is CASGVVSDTQYF. CDR3 sequence (DNA): TGTGCCAGCGGAGTTGTATCAGATACGCAGTATTTT.

A single count supports this clone. The chain joins TRBV6-5 to TRBJ2-7; no clear D gene. Germline loops: CDR1 MNHEY, CDR2 SVGAGI. V was shortened by 2 bases and J by 2 bases, with 7 bases between the two germline ends. The CDR3 extends over 13 amino acids. Here the CDR3 DNA reads TGTGCCAGCAGTTACGCCTGGGCCTACGAGCAGTACTTC. Residues: CASSYAWAYEQYF.

The V gene is TRBV28, the J gene TRBJ1-2, with D unresolved. From germline, CDR1 is MDHEN and CDR2 SYDVKM. There are 13 residues in the CDR3. The V gene lost 6 bases and the J gene lost 5 bases, with 13 bases spanning the gap. CDR3 coding DNA: TGTGCCAGCAGCCTAAGTTCGGGGTATGGCTACACCTTC. It yields the protein CASSLSSGYGYTF.